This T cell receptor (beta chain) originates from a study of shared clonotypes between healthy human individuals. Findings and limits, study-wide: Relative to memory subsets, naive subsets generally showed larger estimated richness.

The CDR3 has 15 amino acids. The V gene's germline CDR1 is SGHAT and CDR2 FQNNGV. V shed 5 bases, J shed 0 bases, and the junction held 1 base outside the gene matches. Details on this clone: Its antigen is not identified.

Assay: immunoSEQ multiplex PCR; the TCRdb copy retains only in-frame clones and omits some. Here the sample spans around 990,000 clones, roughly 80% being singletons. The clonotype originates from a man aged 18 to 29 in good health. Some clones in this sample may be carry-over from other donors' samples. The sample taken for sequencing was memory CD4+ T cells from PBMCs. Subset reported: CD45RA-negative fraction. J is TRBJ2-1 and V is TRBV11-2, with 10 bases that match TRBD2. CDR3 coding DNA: TGTGCCAGCAGCCCTAGCGGGAGCTCCTACAATGAGCAGTTCTTC. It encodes CASSPSGSSYNEQFF.